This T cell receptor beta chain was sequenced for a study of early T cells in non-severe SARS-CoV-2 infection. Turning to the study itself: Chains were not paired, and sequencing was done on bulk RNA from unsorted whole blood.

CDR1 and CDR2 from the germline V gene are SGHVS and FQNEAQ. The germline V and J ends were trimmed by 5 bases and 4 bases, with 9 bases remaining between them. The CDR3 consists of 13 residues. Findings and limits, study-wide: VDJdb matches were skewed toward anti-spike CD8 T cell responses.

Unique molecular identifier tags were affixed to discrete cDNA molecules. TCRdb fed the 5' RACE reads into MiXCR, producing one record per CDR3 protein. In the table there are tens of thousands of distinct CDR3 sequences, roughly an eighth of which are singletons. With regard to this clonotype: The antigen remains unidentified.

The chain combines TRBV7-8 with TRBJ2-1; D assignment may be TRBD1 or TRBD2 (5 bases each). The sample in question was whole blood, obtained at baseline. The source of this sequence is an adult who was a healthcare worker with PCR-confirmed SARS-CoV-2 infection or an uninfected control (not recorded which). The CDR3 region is CASSRGEYNEQFF. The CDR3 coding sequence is TGTGCCAGCAGCCGAGGGGAGTACAATGAGCAGTTCTTC.